A single sample gave rise to the 28 T cell receptor beta chains below, sequenced in a study of T cells in Graves' hyperthyroidism and ophthalmopathy. Using RNA transcripts as the source, TCR beta CDR3 regions were amplified. The HTBI set primed first-round TCR CDR3 RT-PCR. MiXCR, applied by TCRdb to the multiplex PCR reads, yields one record per CDR3 protein. Of fewer than 400,000 distinct CDR3 sequences in the sample, approximately 15% were seen once. Specimen: blood. The source is a woman aged 18-29 years with Graves' hyperthyroidism that later progressed to Graves' ophthalmopathy.

For this clonotype: A much bigger clone sits one base away, suggesting this may be a read error. This chain joins TRBV20-1 and TRBJ2-1; D possibly uses TRBD1 or TRBD2 (5 bases each). The V and J ends lost 3 bases and 6 bases respectively, with 15 bases between them. CDR3 length: 14 residues. The germline V gene encodes CDR1 DFQATT and CDR2 SNEGSKA (reference sequence). Here the CDR3 reads CSASRRGRPNEQFF. CDR3 DNA: TGCAGTGCTAGTCGCCGGGGCAGGCCCAATGAGCAGTTCTTC.

This clonotype was counted at least ten times. The chain couples TRBV28 to TRBJ2-7; no definite D call. CDR3 length equals 13 residues. CDR1 MDHEN and CDR2 SYDVKM come from the germline V gene. Trimming stripped 6 bases from V and 0 bases from J, with 9 bases between. As DNA, the CDR3 is TGTGCCAGCAGCCCGACACGCTCCTACGAGCAGTACTTC. Encoded protein: CASSPTRSYEQYF.

This clonotype has ten or more counts. V and J are TRBV20-1 and TRBJ2-7; maybe TRBD2 (6 bases). This CDR3 is 14 amino acids long. Trimming stripped 0 bases from V and 2 bases from J, with 11 bases between. Germline V lookup: CDR1 DFQATT, CDR2 SNEGSKA (reference sequence). The CDR3 coding sequence is TGCAGTGCTAGAGATGAGGGCGGGACCTACGAGCAGTACTTC. Its translation is CSARDEGGTYEQYF.

Only a few counts were recorded for this clonotype. This rearrangement joins TRBV14 to TRBJ2-7, with TRBD2 matching 16 bases. This CDR3 is built from 17 residues. The J segment lost 6 bases and the V segment lost 4 bases, leaving 9 bases of the junction unmatched. Looked up from germline, CDR1 is SGHDN and CDR2 is FVKESK. The CDR3 is CASSLGTSGRAAAEQYF. In DNA form, the CDR3 reads TGTGCCAGCAGCCTGGGGACTAGCGGGAGGGCCGCGGCCGAGCAGTACTTC.

This clonotype has a count of ten or more. The chain couples TRBV28 to TRBJ2-1; D is ambiguous. This CDR3 region has 12 residues. V lost 1 base and J lost 9, with 7 bases in between. Germline CDR1 is MDHEN and CDR2 is SYDVKM. CDR3 nucleotides: TGTGCCAGCAGTTTATCGGTGGTTGAGCAGTTCTTC. Translation gives CASSLSVVEQFF.

This clonotype appeared a single time. CDR3 bases: TGTGCCAGCAGCGTAGGTCTAGCGGGAGTAGGTGAGACCCAGTTCTTC. Residues: CASSVGLAGVGETQFF. This chain joins TRBV9 and TRBJ2-5, with 10 bases aligning to TRBD2. The J call may be mistaken, given a closer DNA end match to TRBJ2-1. In germline, CDR1 is SGDLS, CDR2 YYNGEE. This CDR3 comprises 16 residues.

This chain joins TRBV29-1 and TRBJ1-2, with D hard to call. The length of the CDR3 is 13 residues. Between the trimmed V and J ends, which lost 0 bases and 4 bases, there was a span of 9 bases. Germline CDR1 is SQVTM and CDR2 is ANQGSEA. CDR3 nucleotide sequence: TGCAGCGTTGAAGAAAACGGCGGCTATGGCTACACCTTC. This sequence encodes CSVEENGGYGYTF.

This clonotype has only a few counts. The chain links TRBV5-4 to TRBJ2-1; TRBD2 agrees at 8 bases. Germline V gene data show CDR1 as SGHNT and CDR2 as YYREEE (reference sequence). V trimming: 3 bases; J trimming: 7 bases; junction bases outside the gene matches: 21. The CDR3 totals 19 residues. The CDR3 loop reads CASSSLAGNVKFTWNEQFF. The CDR3 DNA reads TGTGCCAGCAGCTCCTTAGCGGGAAACGTGAAATTTACGTGGAATGAGCAGTTCTTC. Variable domain in full (rest from reference TRBV5-4 and TRBJ2-1): ETGVTQSPTHLIKTRGQQVTLRCSSQSGHNTVSWYQQALGQGPQFIFQYYREEENGRGNFPPRFSGLQFPNYSSELNVNALELDDSALYLCASSSLAGNVKFTWNEQFFGPGTRLTVL.

This clonotype was picked up many times. The rearrangement links TRBV7-9 to TRBJ2-1; 9 bases are a match to TRBD2. CDR1 SEHNR and CDR2 FQNEAQ come from the germline V gene (reference sequence). V shed 3 bases and J 3 bases; nucleotides not matched to a gene: 6. This CDR3 is 16 amino acids long. The CDR3 here is CASSFGGRAYYNEQFF. The DNA of the CDR3 is TGTGCCAGCAGCTTCGGCGGGAGGGCCTACTACAATGAGCAGTTCTTC. Complete variable domain (other parts from reference TRBV7-9 and TRBJ2-1): DTGVSQNPRHKITKRGQNVTFRCDPISEHNRLYWYRQTLGQGPEFLTYFQNEAQLEKSRLLSDRFSAERPKGSFSTLEIQRTEQGDSAMYLCASSFGGRAYYNEQFFGPGTRLTVL.

This clonotype showed up many times. This chain connects TRBV2 to TRBJ2-7; D gene ambiguous. Germline V CDR1 and CDR2: SNHLY, FYNNEI. CDR3 length: 13 residues. V was shortened by 7 bases and J by 0 bases, with 10 bases between the two germline ends. The CDR3 bases are TGTGCCAGCATACCGGCCAGCTCCTACGAGCAGTACTTC. Translating it yields CASIPASSYEQYF.

The chain employs TRBV7-9 and TRBJ2-7, with 7 bases identical to TRBD1. The J segment lost 3 bases and the V segment lost 0 bases, leaving 8 bases of the junction unmatched. The CDR3 spans 16 residues. Germline CDR1 is SEHNR and CDR2 is FQNEAQ (reference sequence). CDR3 region: CASSLAVLAGGYEQYF. The CDR3 nucleotides are TGTGCCAGCAGCTTAGCCGTGCTGGCAGGGGGCTACGAGCAGTACTTC.

This clonotype has a handful of counts. The chain combines TRBV6-1 with TRBJ2-3; 8 bases match TRBD2. From germline, CDR1 is MNHNS and CDR2 SASEGT. V was pared by 4 bases and J by 4 bases, with 10 bases of the junction left unmatched. CDR3 length: 16 amino acids. CDR3 amino acids: CASSGTSGGRADTQYF. CDR3 sequence (DNA): TGTGCCAGCAGTGGAACTAGCGGAGGGAGGGCAGATACGCAGTATTTT.

V and J are TRBV14 and TRBJ2-4; 8 bases fit TRBD2. In germline, CDR1 is SGHDN, CDR2 FVKESK. J lost 3 bases, V lost 5 bases, and 9 bases had no gene match. The CDR3 has 16 amino acids. Here the CDR3 DNA reads TGTGCCAGCAGCGTAGCGGGGCAAGGGGGCAAAAACATTCAGTACTTC. This gives the protein CASSVAGQGGKNIQYF.

This clonotype was counted ten times or more. V gene TRBV20-1 combines with J gene TRBJ1-1; D remains ambiguous. The CDR3 has 12 residues. V lost 0 bases and J lost 1, with 3 bases in between. Germline V lookup: CDR1 DFQATT, CDR2 SNEGSKA (reference sequence). CDR3 DNA sequence: TGCAGTGCTAGAGACAAGAACACTGAAGCTTTCTTT. Translation: CSARDKNTEAFF.

This clonotype has at least ten counts. The chain recombines TRBV6-2 or TRBV6-3 with TRBJ1-1, with D hard to call. The CDR3 is made up of 12 amino acids. CDR1 is MNHEY, CDR2 SVGEGT, per germline. The V end was cut by 8 bases, the J end by 6 bases, with 13 bases between. CDR3 residues: CASADIGPEAFF. CDR3 nucleotides: TGTGCCAGCGCCGACATCGGTCCTGAAGCTTTCTTT.

This clonotype was seen repeatedly, ten times or more. The V and J genes are TRBV27 and TRBJ2-1; maybe TRBD2 (6 bases). The CDR3 extends over 15 amino acids. CDR1 MNHEY and CDR2 SMNVEV come from the germline V gene (reference sequence). V was cut by 8 bases and J by 10 bases, with 24 bases left in between. CDR3: CASWLLAGGLGEQFF. The CDR3 DNA reads TGTGCCAGCTGGTTGCTAGCCGGAGGGTTAGGGGAGCAGTTCTTC.

This clonotype came up many times. This sequence joins TRBV6-1 and TRBJ1-1, with D uncertain. The V end was cut by 1 base, the J end by 0 bases, with 9 bases between. CDR3 length: 15 amino acids. Germline V gives CDR1 MNHNS, CDR2 SASEGT. The CDR3 nucleotides read TGTGCCAGCAGTGAAGGGGTCAGAGTGAACACTGAAGCTTTCTTT. It codes for CASSEGVRVNTEAFF.

At least ten counts were recorded for this clonotype. Relative to the germline gene, one junction end is altered; a read error may explain this. The chain is built from TRBV2 and TRBJ1-1, with D unresolved. The germline CDR1 and CDR2 sequences are SNHLY and FYNNEI. The CDR3 consists of 13 residues. CDR3 nucleotides: TGTGCCAGCATTGAAGGCCGCTCCACTGAAGCTTTCTTT. Protein sequence: CASIEGRSTEAFF.

The table lists this clonotype with many counts. The chain combines TRBV28 with TRBJ2-7; 7 bases line up with TRBD1. The V gene end was trimmed by 3 bases and the J gene end by 3 bases; junction bases not matched to a gene: 11. This CDR3 contains 16 residues. Germline V gene sequence: CDR1 MDHEN, CDR2 SYDVKM. This CDR3 is CASSLSPRDRFYEQYF. In DNA, the CDR3 is TGTGCCAGCAGTTTGTCCCCTCGGGACAGATTCTACGAGCAGTACTTC.

In regard to this clonotype: A much larger clone differs from this one at a single base, so this may be a read error. V gene TRBV28 combines with J gene TRBJ2-2; weak D call: TRBD2 (6 bases). This CDR3 comprises 13 residues. The ends were cut back, 5 bases at V and 12 bases at J, with 16 bases in the middle. Germline CDR1 is MDHEN and CDR2 is SYDVKM. The CDR3 bases are TGTGCCAGCAGTCGGGGGTATAGAAACCAGCTGTTTTTT. Protein sequence: CASSRGYRNQLFF.

This clonotype was found many times. This chain uses TRBV30 with TRBJ2-3; 10 nucleotides agree with TRBD2. After removal of 3 bases from V and 4 bases from J, the junction contained 10 bases not matched to a gene. The CDR3 is 16 amino acids. Per germline, CDR1 GTSNPN and CDR2 SVGIG (reference sequence). This CDR3 reads CAWSTPLAGVPDTQYF. The CDR3 DNA is TGTGCCTGGAGCACCCCCCTAGCGGGAGTCCCAGATACGCAGTATTTT.

This clonotype was recorded at least ten times. The rearrangement uses TRBV11-3 and TRBJ2-1; D is possibly TRBD2 (5 bases). The V end was cut by 3 bases, the J end by 3 bases, with 6 bases between. This CDR3 is built from 13 residues. Per germline, CDR1 SGHNT and CDR2 YENEEA. The CDR3 spells CASSFTSYNEQFF. The CDR3 DNA reads TGTGCCAGCAGCTTCACTAGCTACAATGAGCAGTTCTTC.

This clonotype was seen many times. The rearrangement uses TRBV20-1 and TRBJ2-3, with D possibly matching TRBD2 (5 bases). The germline V gene encodes CDR1 DFQATT and CDR2 SNEGSKA (reference sequence). The V and J ends lost 6 bases and 0 bases respectively, with 19 bases between them. CDR3 length equals 16 residues. CDR3 loop: CSANDQEGRSTDTQYF. The DNA of the CDR3 is TGCAGTGCCAACGACCAAGAGGGCCGGAGCACAGATACGCAGTATTTT.

J is TRBJ2-5 and V is TRBV7-2; 7 nucleotides agree with TRBD1. The germline CDR1 and CDR2 sequences are SGHTA and FQGNSA. Losses at the gene ends were 5 bases for V and 5 bases for J; bases not matched to a gene: 11. The CDR3 consists of 15 residues. CDR3 amino acids: CASSSWTGRGETQYF. CDR3 nucleotides: TGTGCCAGCAGCAGCTGGACAGGTCGTGGGGAGACCCAGTACTTC. Supplemented by reference TRBV7-2 and TRBJ2-5, the full variable domain reads GAGVSQSPSNKVTEKGKDVELRCDPISGHTALYWYRQSLGQGLEFLIYFQGNSAPDKSGLPSDRFSAERTGGSVSTLTIQRTQQEDSAVYLCASSSWTGRGETQYFGPGTRLLVL.

This clonotype was seen a few times. The DNA for the CDR3 is TGTGCCAGCAGCCAAGATCACGGCGGCTACGAGCAGTACTTC. Its translation is CASSQDHGGYEQYF. This chain uses TRBV4-2 with TRBJ2-7, with D uncertain. The CDR3 sequence is 14 residues long. The germline V gene encodes CDR1 LGHNA and CDR2 YNFKEQ. V dropped 0 bases and J dropped 3 bases, with 9 bases sitting between them.

Turning to this clonotype: Possible read error: a much larger clone is one base away. Since the CDR3 does not end with the conserved phenylalanine or tryptophan, this likely comes from a read error. The rearrangement links TRBV28 to TRBJ2-5; TRBD2 might be the D (7 bases). The CDR3 consists of 15 residues. Trimming stripped 4 bases from V and 1 base from J, with 13 bases between. The germline CDR1 and CDR2 sequences are MDHEN and SYDVKM. The CDR3 DNA is TGTGCCAGCAGTTCCCAAGGGGGGGGCCAAGAGACCCAGTACCTC. This translates into CASSSQGGGQETQYL.

The rearrangement links TRBV4-1 to TRBJ2-1; a possible D gene is TRBD2 (6 bases). The ends were cut back, 6 bases at V and 10 bases at J, with 16 bases in the middle. Germline V lookup: CDR1 MGHRA, CDR2 YSYEKL. This CDR3 is 13 amino acids long. CDR3 sequence (DNA): TGCGCCAGCAGAGTGACTAGTGCAGGAGAGCAGTTCTTC. Translated: CASRVTSAGEQFF.

This clonotype was seen repeatedly, ten times or more. The CDR3 DNA is TGTGCCAGCAGCTTGGTGTCGGTGGGCAATGAGCAGTTCTTC. It codes for CASSLVSVGNEQFF. V gene TRBV7-2 combines with J gene TRBJ2-1; D unresolved. CDR3 length: 14 residues. The ends were cut back, 3 bases at V and 6 bases at J, with 12 bases in the middle. CDR1 and CDR2 (germline): SGHTA, FQGNSA.